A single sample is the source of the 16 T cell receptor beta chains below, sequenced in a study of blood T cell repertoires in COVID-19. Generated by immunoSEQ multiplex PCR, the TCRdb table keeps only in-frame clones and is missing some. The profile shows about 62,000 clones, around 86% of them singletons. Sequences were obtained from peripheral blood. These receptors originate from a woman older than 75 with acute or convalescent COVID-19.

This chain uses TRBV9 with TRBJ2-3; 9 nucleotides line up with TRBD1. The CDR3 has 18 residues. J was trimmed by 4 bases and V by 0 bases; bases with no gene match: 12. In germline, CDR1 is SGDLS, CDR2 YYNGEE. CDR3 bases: TGTGCCAGCAGCGTAGCGTCCGGGACAGGGCTGGATGCAGATACGCAGTATTTT. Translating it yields CASSVASGTGLDADTQYF.

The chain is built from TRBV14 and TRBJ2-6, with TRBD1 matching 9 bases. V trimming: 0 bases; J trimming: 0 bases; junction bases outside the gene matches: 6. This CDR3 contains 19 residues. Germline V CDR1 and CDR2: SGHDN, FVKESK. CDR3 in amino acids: CASSQDYGQGNSGANVLTF. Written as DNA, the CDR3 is TGTGCCAGCAGCCAAGATTACGGACAGGGGAACTCTGGGGCCAACGTCCTGACTTTC.

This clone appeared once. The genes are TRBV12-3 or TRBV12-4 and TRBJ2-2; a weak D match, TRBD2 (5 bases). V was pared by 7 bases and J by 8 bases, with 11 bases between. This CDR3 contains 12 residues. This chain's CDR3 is CASNLARGELFF. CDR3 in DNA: TGTGCCAGCAACCTAGCCCGGGGGGAGCTGTTTTTT.

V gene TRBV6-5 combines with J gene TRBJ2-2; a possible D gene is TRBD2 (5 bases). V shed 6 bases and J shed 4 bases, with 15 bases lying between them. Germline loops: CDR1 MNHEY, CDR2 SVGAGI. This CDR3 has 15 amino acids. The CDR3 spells CASSLAEGPTGELFF. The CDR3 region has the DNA TGTGCCAGCAGCCTAGCAGAGGGTCCCACCGGGGAGCTGTTTTTT.

The CDR3 DNA follows: TGTGCCAGCAGCCGAGCCTGGGACATGGGCACCGGGGAGCTGTTTTTT. It encodes CASSRAWDMGTGELFF. The chain has TRBV2 and TRBJ2-2; D may be TRBD1 (6 bases). Looked up from germline, CDR1 is SNHLY and CDR2 is FYNNEI. The CDR3 has 16 amino acids. With 6 bases removed from V and 4 bases from J, the gap between germline ends came to 18 bases.

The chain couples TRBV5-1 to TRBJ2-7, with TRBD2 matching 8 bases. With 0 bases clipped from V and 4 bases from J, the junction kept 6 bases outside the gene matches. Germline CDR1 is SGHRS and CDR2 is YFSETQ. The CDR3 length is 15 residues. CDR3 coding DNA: TGCGCCAGCAGCTTGGCCGGCGGGAGGAATTACGAGCAGTACTTC. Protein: CASSLAGGRNYEQYF.

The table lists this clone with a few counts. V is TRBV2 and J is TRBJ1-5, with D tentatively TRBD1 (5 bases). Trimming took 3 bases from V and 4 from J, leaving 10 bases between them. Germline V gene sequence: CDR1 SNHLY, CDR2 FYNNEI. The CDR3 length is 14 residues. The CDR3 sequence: CASSERGVNQPQHF. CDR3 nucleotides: TGTGCCAGCAGTGAGCGGGGGGTTAATCAGCCCCAGCATTTT.

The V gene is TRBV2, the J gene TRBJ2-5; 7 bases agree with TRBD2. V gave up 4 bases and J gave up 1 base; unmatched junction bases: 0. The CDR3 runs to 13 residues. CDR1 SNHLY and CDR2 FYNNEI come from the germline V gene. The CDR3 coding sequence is TGTGCCAGCAGTGGCGGGGGCCAAGAGACCCAGTACTTC. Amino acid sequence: CASSGGGQETQYF.

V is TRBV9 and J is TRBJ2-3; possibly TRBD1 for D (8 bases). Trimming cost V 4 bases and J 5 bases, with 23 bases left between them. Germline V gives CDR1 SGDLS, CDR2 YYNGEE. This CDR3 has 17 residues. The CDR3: CASSTRQGRVDGDTQYF. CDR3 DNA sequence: TGTGCCAGCAGCACAAGACAGGGGAGGGTTGATGGAGATACGCAGTATTTT.

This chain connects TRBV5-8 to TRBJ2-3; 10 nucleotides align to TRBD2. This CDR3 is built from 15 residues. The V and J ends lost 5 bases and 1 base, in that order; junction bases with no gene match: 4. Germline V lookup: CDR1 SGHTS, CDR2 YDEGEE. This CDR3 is CASRLAGGGTDTQYF. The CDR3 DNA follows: TGTGCCAGCAGATTAGCGGGAGGAGGCACAGATACGCAGTATTTT.

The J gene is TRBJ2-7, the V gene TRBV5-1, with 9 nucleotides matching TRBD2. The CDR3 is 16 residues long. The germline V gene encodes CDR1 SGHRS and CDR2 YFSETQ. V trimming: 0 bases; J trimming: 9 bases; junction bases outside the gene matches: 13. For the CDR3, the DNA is TGCGCCAGCAGCTTGGCCTTACGAGCGGGAGGTAGTTCGCAGTACTTC. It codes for CASSLALRAGGSSQYF.

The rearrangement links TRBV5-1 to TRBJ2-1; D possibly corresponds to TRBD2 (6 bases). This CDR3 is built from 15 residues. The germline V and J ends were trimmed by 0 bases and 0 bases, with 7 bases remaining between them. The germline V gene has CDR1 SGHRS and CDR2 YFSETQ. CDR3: CASSLVADSYNEQFF. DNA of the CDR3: TGCGCCAGCAGCTTGGTAGCGGACTCCTACAATGAGCAGTTCTTC.

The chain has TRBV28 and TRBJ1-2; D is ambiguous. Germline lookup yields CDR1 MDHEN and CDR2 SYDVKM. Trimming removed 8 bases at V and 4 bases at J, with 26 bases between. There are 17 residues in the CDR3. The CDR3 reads CASSLPSSTGLIYGYTF. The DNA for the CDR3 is TGTGCCAGCTCCCTTCCCTCTTCTACGGGTCTGATCTATGGCTACACCTTC.

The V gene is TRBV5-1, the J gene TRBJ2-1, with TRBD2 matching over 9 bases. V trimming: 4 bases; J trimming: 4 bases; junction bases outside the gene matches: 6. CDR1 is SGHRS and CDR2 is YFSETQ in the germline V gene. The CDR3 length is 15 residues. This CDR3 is CASSRRLAAYNEQFF. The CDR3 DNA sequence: TGCGCCAGCAGCAGGCGACTAGCGGCTTACAATGAGCAGTTCTTC. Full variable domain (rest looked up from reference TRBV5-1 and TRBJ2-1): KAGVTQTPRYLIKTRGQQVTLSCSPISGHRSVSWYQQTPGQGLQFLFEYFSETQRNKGNFPGRFSGRQFSNSRSEMNVSTLELGDSALYLCASSRRLAAYNEQFFGPGTRLTVL.

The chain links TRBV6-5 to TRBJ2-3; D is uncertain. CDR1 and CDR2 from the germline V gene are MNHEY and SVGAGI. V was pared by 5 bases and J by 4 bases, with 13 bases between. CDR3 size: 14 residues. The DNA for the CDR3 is TGTGCCAGCAGTCCTCTCGATTCGGCAGATACGCAGTATTTT. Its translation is CASSPLDSADTQYF.

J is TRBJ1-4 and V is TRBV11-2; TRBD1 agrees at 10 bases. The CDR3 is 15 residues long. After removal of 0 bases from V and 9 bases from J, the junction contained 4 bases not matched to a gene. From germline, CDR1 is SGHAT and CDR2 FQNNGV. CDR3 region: CASSLDGQGVQKLFF. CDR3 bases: TGTGCCAGCAGCTTAGATGGACAGGGGGTCCAAAAACTGTTTTTT.